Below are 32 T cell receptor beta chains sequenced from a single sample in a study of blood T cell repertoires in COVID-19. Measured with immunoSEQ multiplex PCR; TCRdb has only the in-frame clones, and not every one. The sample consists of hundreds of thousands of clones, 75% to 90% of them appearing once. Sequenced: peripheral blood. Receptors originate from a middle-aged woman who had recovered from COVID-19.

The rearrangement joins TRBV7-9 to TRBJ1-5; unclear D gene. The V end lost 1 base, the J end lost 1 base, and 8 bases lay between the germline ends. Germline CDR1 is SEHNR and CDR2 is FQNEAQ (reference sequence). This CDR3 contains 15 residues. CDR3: CASSLGASSNQPQHF. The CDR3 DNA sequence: TGTGCCAGCAGCTTAGGGGCATCGAGCAATCAGCCCCAGCATTTT.

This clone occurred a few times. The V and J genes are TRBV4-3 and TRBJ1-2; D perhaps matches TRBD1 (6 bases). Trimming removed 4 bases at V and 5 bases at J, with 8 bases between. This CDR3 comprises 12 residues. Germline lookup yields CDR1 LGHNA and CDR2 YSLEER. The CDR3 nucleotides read TGCGCCAGCAGCCGTCAGGGGTATGGCTACACCTTC. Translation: CASSRQGYGYTF.

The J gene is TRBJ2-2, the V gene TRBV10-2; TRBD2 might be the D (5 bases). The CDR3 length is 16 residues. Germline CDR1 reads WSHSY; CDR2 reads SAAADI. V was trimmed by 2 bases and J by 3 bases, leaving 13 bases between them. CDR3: CASSEMPNGDTGELFF. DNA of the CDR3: TGCGCCAGCAGTGAGATGCCAAACGGGGACACCGGGGAGCTGTTTTTT.

CDR3 DNA: TGTGCCGCGAAAGATCCGGGACAGTCTTATGGCTACACCTTC. Translated, it gives CAAKDPGQSYGYTF. The rearrangement links TRBV2 to TRBJ1-2; 7 bases align to TRBD1. This CDR3 is 14 amino acids long. Germline-derived CDR1 and CDR2 are SNHLY and FYNNEI. V lost 11 bases, J lost 5 bases, and 14 bases stayed unmatched.

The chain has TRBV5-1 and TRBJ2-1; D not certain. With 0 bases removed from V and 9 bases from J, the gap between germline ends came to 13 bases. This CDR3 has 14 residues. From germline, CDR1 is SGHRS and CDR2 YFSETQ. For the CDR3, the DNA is TGCGCCAGCAGCTTGGTCGGCGGTGCGGTTGAGCAGTTCTTC. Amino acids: CASSLVGGAVEQFF.

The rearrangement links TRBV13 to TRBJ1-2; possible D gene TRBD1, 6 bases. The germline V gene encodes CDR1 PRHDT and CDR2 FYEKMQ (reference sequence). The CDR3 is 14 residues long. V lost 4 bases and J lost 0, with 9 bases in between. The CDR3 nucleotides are TGTGCCAGCAGCTCTGACAGGACTAACTATGGCTACACCTTC. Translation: CASSSDRTNYGYTF.

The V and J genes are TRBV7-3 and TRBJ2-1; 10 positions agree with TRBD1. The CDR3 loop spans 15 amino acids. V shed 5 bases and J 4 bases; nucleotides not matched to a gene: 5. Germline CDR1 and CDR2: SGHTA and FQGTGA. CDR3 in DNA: TGTGCCAGCAGCCCCGGGACAGGGGTTTACAATGAGCAGTTCTTC. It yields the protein CASSPGTGVYNEQFF.

The CDR3 DNA reads TGTGCTAGTGGTTCTGGGGGAGGCTTTGAAGCTTTCTTT. Protein sequence: CASGSGGGFEAFF. This rearrangement joins TRBV12-5 to TRBJ1-1; possibly TRBD1 for D (5 bases). The germline V gene encodes CDR1 LGHNT and CDR2 FRNRAP. The CDR3 runs 13 residues. The V end lost 4 bases, the J end lost 7 bases, and 13 bases lay between the germline ends.

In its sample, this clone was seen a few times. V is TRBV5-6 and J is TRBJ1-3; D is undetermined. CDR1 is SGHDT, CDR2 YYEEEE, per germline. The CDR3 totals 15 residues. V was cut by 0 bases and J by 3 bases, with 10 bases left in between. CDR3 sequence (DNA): TGTGCCAGCAGCTTGGACGGTACGGGTGGAAACACCATATATTTT. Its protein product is CASSLDGTGGNTIYF.

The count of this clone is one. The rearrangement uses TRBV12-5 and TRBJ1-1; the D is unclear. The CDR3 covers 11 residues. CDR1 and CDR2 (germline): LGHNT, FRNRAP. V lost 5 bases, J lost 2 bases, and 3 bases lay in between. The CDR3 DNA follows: TGTGCTAGTGGTCCAAACACTGAAGCTTTCTTT. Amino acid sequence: CASGPNTEAFF.

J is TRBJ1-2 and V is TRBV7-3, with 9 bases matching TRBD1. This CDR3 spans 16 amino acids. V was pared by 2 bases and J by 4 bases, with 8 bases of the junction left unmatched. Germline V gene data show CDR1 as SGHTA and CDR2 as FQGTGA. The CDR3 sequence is CASSLELTGGVYGYTF. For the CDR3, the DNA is TGTGCCAGCAGCTTAGAGTTAACAGGGGGCGTCTATGGCTACACCTTC.

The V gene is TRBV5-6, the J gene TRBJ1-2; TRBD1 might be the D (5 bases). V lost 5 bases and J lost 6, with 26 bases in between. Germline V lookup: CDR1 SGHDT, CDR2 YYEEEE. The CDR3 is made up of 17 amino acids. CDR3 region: CASSPKARTYSGHGYTF. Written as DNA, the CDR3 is TGTGCCAGCAGTCCTAAAGCCCGGACCTACTCAGGGCATGGCTACACCTTC.

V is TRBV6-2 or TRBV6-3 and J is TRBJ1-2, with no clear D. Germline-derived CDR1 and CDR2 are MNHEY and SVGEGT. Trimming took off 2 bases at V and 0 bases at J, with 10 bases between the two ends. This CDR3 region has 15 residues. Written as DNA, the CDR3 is TGTGCCAGCAGTTACGAACAAATCGCTAACTATGGCTACACCTTC. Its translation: CASSYEQIANYGYTF.

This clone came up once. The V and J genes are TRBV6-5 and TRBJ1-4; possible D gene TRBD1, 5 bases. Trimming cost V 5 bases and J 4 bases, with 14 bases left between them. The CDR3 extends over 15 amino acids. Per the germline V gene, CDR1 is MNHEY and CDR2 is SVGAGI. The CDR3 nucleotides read TGTGCCAGCAGTACTATGACAGTATATAATGAAAAACTGTTTTTT. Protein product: CASSTMTVYNEKLFF.

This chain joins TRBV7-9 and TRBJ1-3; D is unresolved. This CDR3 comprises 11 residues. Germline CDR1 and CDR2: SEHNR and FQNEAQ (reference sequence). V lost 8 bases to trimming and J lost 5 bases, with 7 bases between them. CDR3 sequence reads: CASGPRNTIYF. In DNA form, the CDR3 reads TGTGCCAGCGGGCCAAGAAACACCATATATTTT.

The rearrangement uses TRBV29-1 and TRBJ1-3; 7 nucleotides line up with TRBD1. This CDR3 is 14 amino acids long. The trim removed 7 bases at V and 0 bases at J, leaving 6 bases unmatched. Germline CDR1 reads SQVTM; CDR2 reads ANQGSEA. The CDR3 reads CSAEGQLSGNTIYF. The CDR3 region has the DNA TGCAGCGCGGAGGGACAGCTCTCTGGAAACACCATATATTTT.

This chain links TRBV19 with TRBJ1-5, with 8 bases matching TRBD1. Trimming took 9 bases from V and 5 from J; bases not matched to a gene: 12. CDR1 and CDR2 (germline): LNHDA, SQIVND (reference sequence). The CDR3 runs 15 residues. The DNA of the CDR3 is TGTGCCAGCCACGGGGACAGGATTTCCTATCAGCCCCAGCATTTT. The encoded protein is CASHGDRISYQPQHF.

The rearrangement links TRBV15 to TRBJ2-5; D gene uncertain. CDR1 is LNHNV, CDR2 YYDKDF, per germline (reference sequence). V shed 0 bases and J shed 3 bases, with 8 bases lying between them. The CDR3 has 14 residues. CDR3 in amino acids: CATSREAAEETQYF. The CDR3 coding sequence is TGTGCCACCAGCAGAGAGGCGGCGGAAGAGACCCAGTACTTC.

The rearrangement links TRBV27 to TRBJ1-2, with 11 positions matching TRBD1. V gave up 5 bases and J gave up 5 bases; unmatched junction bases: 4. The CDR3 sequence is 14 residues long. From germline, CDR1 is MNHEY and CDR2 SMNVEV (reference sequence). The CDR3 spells CASSVGTGGYGYTF. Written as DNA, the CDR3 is TGTGCCAGCAGTGTTGGGACAGGGGGATATGGCTACACCTTC.

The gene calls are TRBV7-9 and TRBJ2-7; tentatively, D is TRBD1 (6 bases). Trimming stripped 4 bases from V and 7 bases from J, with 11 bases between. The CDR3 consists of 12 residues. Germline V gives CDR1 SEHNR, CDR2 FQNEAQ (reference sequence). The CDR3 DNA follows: TGTGCCAGCAGCTCTGATACAGGGGAGCAGTACTTC. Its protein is CASSSDTGEQYF.

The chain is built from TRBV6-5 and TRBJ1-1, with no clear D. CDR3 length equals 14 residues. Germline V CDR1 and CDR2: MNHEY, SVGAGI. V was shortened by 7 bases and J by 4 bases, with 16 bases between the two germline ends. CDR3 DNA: TGTGCCAGCAAACTAGACCTGGAGAGCACTGAAGCTTTCTTT. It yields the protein CASKLDLESTEAFF.

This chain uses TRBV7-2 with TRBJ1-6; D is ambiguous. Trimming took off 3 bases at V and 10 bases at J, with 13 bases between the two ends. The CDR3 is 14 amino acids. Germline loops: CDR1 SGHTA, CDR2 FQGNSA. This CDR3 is CASSFERVESPLHF. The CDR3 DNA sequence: TGTGCCAGCAGCTTTGAGAGGGTCGAATCACCCCTCCACTTT.

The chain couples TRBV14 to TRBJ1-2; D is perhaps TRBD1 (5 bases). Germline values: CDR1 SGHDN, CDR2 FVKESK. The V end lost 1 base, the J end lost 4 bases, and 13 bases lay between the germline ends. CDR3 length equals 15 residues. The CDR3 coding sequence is TGTGCCAGCAGCCAAGCTCTAGACAGCCTCTATGGCTACACCTTC. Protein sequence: CASSQALDSLYGYTF.

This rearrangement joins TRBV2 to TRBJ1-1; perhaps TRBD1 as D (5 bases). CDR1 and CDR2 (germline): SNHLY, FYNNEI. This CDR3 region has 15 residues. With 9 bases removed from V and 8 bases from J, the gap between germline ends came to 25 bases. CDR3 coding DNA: TGTGCCAGTATCAAGGACACCTTTTTCTCGGCCGAAGCTTTCTTT. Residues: CASIKDTFFSAEAFF.

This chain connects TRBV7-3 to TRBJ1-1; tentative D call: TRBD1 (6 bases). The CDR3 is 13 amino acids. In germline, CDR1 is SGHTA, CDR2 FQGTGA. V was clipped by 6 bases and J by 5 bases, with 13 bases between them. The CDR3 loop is CASRLGGRTEAFF. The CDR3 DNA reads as TGTGCCAGCAGGCTAGGGGGTCGGACTGAAGCTTTCTTT.

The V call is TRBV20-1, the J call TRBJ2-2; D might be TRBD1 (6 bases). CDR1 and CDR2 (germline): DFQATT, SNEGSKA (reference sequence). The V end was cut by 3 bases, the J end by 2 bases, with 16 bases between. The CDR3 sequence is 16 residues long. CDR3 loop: CSASFAGQTNTGELFF. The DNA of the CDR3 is TGCAGTGCTAGTTTCGCAGGACAGACCAACACCGGGGAGCTGTTTTTT.

The CDR3 reads CASSLSRSGGSPLHF. CDR3 nucleotides: TGTGCCAGCAGCTTATCCCGGAGCGGCGGATCACCCCTCCACTTT. The chain combines TRBV7-9 with TRBJ1-6; no definite D call. Trimming took 2 bases from V and 10 from J, leaving 15 bases between them. Germline values: CDR1 SEHNR, CDR2 FQNEAQ (reference sequence). CDR3 length: 15 amino acids.

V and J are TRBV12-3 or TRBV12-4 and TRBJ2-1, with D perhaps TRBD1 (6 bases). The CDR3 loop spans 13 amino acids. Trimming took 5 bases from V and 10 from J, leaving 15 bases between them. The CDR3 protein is CASSNYRDREQFF. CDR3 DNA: TGTGCCAGCAGTAACTACAGGGATCGCGAGCAGTTCTTC.

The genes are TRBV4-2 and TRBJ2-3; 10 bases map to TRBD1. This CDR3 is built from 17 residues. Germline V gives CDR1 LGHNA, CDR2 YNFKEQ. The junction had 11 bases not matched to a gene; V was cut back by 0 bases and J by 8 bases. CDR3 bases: TGTGCCAGCAGCCAAGATTGGACAGGGGGTTTGATAGCTACGCAGTATTTT. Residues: CASSQDWTGGLIATQYF.

In nucleotides, the CDR3 is TGTGCCAGCAGCGAGGCAGCCGCCTACGAGCAGTACTTC. It specifies CASSEAAAYEQYF. This rearrangement joins TRBV7-2 to TRBJ2-7; D remains unclear. Germline-derived CDR1 and CDR2 are SGHTA and FQGNSA. Trimming took 5 bases from V and 2 from J, leaving 10 bases between them. The CDR3 is made up of 13 amino acids.

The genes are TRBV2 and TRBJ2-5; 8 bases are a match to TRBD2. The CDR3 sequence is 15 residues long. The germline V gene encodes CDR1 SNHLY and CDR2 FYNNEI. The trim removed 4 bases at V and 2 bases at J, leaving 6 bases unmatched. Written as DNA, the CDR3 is TGTGCCAGCAGTGCCATTAGCGGGGTACAAGAGACCCAGTACTTC. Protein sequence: CASSAISGVQETQYF.

The CDR3, as DNA: TGTGCCAGCCAAGTTGGGACAGGGTACAATGAGCAGTTCTTC. The encoded protein is CASQVGTGYNEQFF. V gene TRBV2 combines with J gene TRBJ2-1; 9 bases agree with TRBD1. The germline gives CDR1 SNHLY, CDR2 FYNNEI. CDR3 length: 14 amino acids. V was clipped by 8 bases and J by 4 bases; unmatched bases: 6.